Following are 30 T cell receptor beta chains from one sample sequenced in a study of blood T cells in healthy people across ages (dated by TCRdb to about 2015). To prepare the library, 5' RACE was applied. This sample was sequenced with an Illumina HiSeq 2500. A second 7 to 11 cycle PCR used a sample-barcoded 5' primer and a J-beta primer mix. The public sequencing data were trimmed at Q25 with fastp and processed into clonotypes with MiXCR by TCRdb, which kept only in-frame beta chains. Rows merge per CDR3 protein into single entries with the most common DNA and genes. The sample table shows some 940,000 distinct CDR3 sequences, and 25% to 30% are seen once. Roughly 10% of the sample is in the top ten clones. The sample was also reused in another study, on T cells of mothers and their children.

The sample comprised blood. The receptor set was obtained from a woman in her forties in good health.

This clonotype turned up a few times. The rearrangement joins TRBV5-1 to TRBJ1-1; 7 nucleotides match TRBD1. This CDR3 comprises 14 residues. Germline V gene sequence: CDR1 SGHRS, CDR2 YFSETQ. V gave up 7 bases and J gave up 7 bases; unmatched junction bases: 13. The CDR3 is CASSFQGQINEAFF. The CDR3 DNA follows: TGCGCCAGCTCCTTCCAGGGACAGATTAATGAAGCTTTCTTT.

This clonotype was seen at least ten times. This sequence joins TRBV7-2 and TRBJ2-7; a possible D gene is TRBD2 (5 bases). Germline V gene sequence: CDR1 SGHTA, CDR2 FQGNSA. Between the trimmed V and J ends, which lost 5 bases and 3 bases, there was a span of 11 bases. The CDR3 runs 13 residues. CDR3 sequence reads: CASSPDGVYEQYF. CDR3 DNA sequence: TGTGCCAGCAGCCCCGACGGGGTCTACGAGCAGTACTTC.

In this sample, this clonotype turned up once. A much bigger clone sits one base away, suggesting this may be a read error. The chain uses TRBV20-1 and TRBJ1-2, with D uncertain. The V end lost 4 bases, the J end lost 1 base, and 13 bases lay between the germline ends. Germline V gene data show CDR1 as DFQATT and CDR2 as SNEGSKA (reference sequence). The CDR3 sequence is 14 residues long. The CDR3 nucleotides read TGCAGTGCTAAGGAGGGATACCTTAACTATGGCTACACCTTC. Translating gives CSAKEGYLNYGYTF.

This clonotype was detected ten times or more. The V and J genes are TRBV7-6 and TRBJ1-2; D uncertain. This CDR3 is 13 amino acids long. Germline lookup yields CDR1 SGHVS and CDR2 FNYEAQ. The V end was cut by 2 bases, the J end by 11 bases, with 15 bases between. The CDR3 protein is CASSLSLDAPYTF. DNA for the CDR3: TGTGCCAGCAGCTTATCTCTCGACGCTCCATACACCTTC.

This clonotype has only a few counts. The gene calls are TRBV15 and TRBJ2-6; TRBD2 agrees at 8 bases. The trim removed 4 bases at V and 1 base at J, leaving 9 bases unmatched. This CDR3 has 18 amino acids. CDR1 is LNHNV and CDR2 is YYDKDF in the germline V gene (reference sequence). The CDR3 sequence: CATSIPGGGLSGANVLTF. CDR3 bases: TGTGCCACCAGCATTCCCGGGGGGGGACTTTCTGGGGCCAACGTCCTGACTTTC.

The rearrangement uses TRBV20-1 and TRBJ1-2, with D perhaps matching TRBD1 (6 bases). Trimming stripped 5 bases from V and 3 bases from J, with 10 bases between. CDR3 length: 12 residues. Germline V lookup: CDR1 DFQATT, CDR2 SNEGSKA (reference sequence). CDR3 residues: CSARGGHYGYTF. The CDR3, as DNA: TGCAGTGCTCGAGGGGGGCACTATGGCTACACCTTC.

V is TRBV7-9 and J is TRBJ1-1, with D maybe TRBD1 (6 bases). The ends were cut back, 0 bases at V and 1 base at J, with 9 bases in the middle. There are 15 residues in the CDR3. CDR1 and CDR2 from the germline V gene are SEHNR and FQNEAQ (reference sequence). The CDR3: CASSLAAGANTEAFF. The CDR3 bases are TGTGCCAGCAGCTTAGCGGCAGGGGCGAACACTGAAGCTTTCTTT.

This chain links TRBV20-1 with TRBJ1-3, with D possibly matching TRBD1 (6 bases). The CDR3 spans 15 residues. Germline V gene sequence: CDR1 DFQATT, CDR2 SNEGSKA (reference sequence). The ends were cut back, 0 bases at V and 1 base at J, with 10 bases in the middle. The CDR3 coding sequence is TGCAGTGCTAGAGAACGGGGGCTTTCTGGAAACACCATATATTTT. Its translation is CSARERGLSGNTIYF.

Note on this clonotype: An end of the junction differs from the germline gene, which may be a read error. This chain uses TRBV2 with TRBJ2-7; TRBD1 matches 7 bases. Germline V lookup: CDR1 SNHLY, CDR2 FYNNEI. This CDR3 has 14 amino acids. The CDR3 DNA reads TGTGCCGGCAGTCGCTCCGGGACAGTCTACGAGCAGTACTTC. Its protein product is CAGSRSGTVYEQYF.

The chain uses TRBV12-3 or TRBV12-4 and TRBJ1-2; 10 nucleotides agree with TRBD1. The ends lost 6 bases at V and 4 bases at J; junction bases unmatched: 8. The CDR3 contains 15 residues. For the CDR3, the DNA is TGTGCCAGCAGGTCCGGGACAGGGGTGCTCTATGGCTACACCTTC. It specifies CASRSGTGVLYGYTF.

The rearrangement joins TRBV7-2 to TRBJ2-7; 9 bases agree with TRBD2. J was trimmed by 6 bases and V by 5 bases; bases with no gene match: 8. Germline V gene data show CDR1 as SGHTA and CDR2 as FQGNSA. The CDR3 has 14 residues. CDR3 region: CASSPWTSVVEQYF. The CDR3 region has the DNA TGTGCCAGCAGCCCATGGACTAGCGTCGTCGAGCAGTACTTC.

CDR3 nucleotide sequence: TGTGCCAGCAGCCCAGGGGTGCGGAACACTGAAGCTTTCTTT. Translation: CASSPGVRNTEAFF. This sequence joins TRBV5-5 and TRBJ1-1; D possibly corresponds to TRBD1 (6 bases). The CDR3 is made up of 14 amino acids. Trimming pared 4 bases from V and 1 base from J, leaving 11 bases between. CDR1 is SGHKS, CDR2 YYEKEE, per germline (reference sequence).

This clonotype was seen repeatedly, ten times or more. The CDR3 protein is CASSLAYNQETQYF. CDR3 in DNA: TGTGCCAGCAGCTTAGCTTACAACCAAGAGACCCAGTACTTC. This chain joins TRBV7-2 and TRBJ2-5; D call uncertain. This CDR3 is built from 14 residues. V was trimmed by 0 bases and J by 0 bases, leaving 5 bases between them. Germline loops: CDR1 SGHTA, CDR2 FQGNSA.

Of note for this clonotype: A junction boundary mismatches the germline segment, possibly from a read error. CDR3 region: CASSLVGHFGVQETQHF. The CDR3 DNA sequence: TGTGCCAGCAGTTTAGTAGGCCACTTTGGGGTCCAAGAGACCCAGCACTTC. V gene TRBV12-3 or TRBV12-4 combines with J gene TRBJ2-7; D is ambiguous. This CDR3 contains 17 residues.

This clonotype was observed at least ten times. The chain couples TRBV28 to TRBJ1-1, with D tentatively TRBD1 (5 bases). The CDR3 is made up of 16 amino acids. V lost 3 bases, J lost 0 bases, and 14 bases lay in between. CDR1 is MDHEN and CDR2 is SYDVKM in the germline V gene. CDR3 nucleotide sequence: TGTGCCAGCAGTTTTTTCCAGGGACCTATGAACACTGAAGCTTTCTTT. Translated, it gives CASSFFQGPMNTEAFF.

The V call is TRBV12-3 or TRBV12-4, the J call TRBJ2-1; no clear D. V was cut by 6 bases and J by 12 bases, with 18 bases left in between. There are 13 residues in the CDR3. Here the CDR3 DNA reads TGTGCCAGCAGCCCCCTCTCGTCAGAGACGCAGTTCTTC. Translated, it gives CASSPLSSETQFF.

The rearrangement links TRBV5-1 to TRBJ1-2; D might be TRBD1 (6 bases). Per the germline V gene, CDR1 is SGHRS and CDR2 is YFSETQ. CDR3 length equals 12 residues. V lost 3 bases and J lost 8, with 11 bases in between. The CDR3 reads CASSSKGGGYTF. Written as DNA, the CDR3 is TGCGCCAGCAGCTCTAAGGGGGGAGGCTACACCTTC.

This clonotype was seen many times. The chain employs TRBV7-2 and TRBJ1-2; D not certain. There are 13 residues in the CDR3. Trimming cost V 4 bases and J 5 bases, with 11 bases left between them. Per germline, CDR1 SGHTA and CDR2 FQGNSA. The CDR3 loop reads CASSSRALYGYTF. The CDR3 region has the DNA TGTGCCAGCAGCTCTCGAGCCCTGTATGGCTACACCTTC.

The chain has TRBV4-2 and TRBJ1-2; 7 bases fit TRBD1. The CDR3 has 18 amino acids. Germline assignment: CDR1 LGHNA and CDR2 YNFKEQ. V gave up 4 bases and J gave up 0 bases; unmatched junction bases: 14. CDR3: CASSPPKVVTGANYGYTF. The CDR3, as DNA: TGTGCCAGCAGCCCTCCGAAGGTGGTCACAGGGGCTAACTATGGCTACACCTTC.

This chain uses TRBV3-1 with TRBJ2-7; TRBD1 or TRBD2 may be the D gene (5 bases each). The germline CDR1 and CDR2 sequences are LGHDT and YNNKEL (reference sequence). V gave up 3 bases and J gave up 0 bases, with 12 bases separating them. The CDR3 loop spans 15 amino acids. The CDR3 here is CASSQGPTVSYEQYF. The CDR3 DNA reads TGTGCCAGCAGCCAGGGACCGACAGTCTCCTACGAGCAGTACTTC.

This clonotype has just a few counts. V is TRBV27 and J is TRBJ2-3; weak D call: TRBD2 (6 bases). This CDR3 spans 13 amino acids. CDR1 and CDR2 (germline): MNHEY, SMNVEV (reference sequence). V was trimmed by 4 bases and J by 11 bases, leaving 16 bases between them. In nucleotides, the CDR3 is TGTGCCAGCAGTTCGACCTCAGCGGGTATGCAGTATTTT. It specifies CASSSTSAGMQYF.

CDR3 nucleotides: TGCGCCAGCAGCTTGGCAGTGAACACCGGGGAGCTGTTTTTT. Its protein product is CASSLAVNTGELFF. The V and J genes are TRBV5-1 and TRBJ2-2, with unresolved D. Trimming took 0 bases from V and 1 from J, leaving 4 bases between them. Germline CDR1 SGHRS, CDR2 YFSETQ. The CDR3 loop spans 14 amino acids.

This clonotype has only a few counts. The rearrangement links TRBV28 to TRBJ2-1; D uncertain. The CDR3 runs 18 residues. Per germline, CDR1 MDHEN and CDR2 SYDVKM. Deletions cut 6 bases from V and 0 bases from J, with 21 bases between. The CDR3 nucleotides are TGTGCCAGCAGCTTGGGCACTGGTAGTCCTGGCTCCTACAATGAGCAGTTCTTC. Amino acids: CASSLGTGSPGSYNEQFF.

The CDR3 nucleotides read TGTGCCAGCAGTTCAGCCTACACCGGGGAGCTGTTTTTT. Protein sequence: CASSSAYTGELFF. This chain connects TRBV6-2 or TRBV6-3 to TRBJ2-2; D remains ambiguous. The CDR3 extends over 13 amino acids. CDR1 is MNHEY and CDR2 is SVGEGT in the germline V gene. With 4 bases removed from V and 3 bases from J, the gap between germline ends came to 6 bases.

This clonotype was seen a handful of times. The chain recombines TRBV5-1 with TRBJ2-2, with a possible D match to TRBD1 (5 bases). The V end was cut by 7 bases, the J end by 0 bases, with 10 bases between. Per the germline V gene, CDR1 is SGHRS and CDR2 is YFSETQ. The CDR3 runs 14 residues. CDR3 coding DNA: TGCGCCAGCTTAGCACAGGCGAACACCGGGGAGCTGTTTTTT. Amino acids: CASLAQANTGELFF.

CDR3 bases: TGTGCCAGCAGCTTAAGTGGGGAGAACAATCAGCCCCAGCATTTT. This sequence encodes CASSLSGENNQPQHF. The rearrangement uses TRBV7-6 and TRBJ1-5; D not certain. The CDR3 contains 15 residues. V lost 2 bases, J lost 3 bases, and 11 bases lay in between. Per the germline V gene, CDR1 is SGHVS and CDR2 is FNYEAQ.

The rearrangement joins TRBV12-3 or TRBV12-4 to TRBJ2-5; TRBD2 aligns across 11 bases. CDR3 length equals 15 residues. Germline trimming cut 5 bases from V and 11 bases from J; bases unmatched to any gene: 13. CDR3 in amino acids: CASSPLAGAGNEQYF. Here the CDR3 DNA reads TGTGCCAGCAGTCCACTAGCGGGGGCGGGGAATGAGCAGTACTTC.

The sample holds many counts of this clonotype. This CDR3 reads CASSYNWGPDTQYF. CDR3 DNA sequence: TGTGCCAGCAGTTACAACTGGGGGCCCGATACGCAGTATTTT. The chain couples TRBV6-8 to TRBJ2-3; a weak D match, TRBD1 (6 bases). CDR1 is MNHGY and CDR2 is SAAAGT in the germline V gene. The CDR3 runs 14 residues. The germline V and J ends were trimmed by 2 bases and 6 bases, with 12 bases remaining between them.

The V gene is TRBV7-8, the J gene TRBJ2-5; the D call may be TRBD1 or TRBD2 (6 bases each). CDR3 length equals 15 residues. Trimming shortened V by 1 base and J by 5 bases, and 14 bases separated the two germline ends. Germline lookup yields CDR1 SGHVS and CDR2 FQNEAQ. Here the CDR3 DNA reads TGTGCCAGCAGCTTAGAGGAGGGGGGCAGCGAGACCCAGTACTTC. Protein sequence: CASSLEEGGSETQYF.

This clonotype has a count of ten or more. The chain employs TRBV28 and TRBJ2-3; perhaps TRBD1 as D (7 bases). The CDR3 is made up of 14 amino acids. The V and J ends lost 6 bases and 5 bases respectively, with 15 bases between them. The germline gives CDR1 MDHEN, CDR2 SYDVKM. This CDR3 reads CASSPRGRLDTQYF. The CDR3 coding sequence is TGTGCCAGCAGCCCCAGGGGGAGGTTAGATACGCAGTATTTT.